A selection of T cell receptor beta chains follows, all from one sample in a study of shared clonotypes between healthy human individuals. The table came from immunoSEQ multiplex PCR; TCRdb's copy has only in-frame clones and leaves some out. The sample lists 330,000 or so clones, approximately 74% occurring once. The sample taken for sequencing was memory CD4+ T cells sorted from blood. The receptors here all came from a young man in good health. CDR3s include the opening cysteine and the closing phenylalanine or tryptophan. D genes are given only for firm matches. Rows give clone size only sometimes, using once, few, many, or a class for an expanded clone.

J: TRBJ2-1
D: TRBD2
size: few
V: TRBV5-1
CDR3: CASSRSGLAGGYNEQFF
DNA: TGCGCCAGCAGCCGATCTGGACTAGCGGGAGGGTACAATGAGCAGTTCTTC

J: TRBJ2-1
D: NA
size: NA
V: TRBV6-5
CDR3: CASGKERDNEQFF
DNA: TGTGCCAGCGGCAAGGAACGGGACAATGAGCAGTTCTTC

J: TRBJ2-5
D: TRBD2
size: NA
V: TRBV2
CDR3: CASSGIASGQETQYF
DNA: TGTGCCAGCAGTGGGATAGCTAGCGGGCAAGAGACCCAGTACTTC

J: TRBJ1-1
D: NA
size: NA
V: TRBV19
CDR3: CASSMTGDSNTEAFF
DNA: TGTGCCAGTAGTATGACCGGTGACAGCAACACTGAAGCTTTCTTT

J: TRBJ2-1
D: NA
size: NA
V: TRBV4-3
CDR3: CASSQNYWVEYNEQFF
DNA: TGCGCCAGCAGCCAAAATTACTGGGTTGAGTACAATGAGCAGTTCTTC

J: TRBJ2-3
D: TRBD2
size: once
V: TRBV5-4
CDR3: CASSHSPGGAGVGDTQYF
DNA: TGTGCCAGCAGCCACTCCCCGGGAGGAGCGGGAGTGGGAGATACGCAGTATTTT

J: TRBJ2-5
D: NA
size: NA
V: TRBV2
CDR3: CASSKGGGWETQYF
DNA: TGTGCCAGCAGTAAAGGCGGAGGGTGGGAGACCCAGTACTTC

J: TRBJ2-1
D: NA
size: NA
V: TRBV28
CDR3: CASSLINEQFF
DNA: TGTGCCAGCAGCCTCATCAATGAGCAGTTCTTC

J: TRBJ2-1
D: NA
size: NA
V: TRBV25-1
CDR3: CASRMRQTGGEQFF
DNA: TGTGCCAGCAGGATGCGACAGACAGGCGGCGAGCAGTTCTTC

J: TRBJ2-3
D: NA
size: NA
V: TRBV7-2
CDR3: CASSLARSRTDTQYF
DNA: TGTGCCAGCAGCTTAGCGCGATCGCGCACAGATACGCAGTATTTT

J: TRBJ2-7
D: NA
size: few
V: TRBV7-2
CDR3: CASSLQSSYEQYF
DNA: TGTGCCAGCAGCCTACAGAGCTCCTACGAGCAGTACTTC

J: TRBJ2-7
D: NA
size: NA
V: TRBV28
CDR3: CASREPGRSYEQYF
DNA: TGTGCCAGCAGGGAACCCGGCCGCTCCTACGAGCAGTACTTC

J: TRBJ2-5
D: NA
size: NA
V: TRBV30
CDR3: CAWSAKGKLGETQYF
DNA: TGTGCCTGGAGCGCCAAGGGAAAATTAGGGGAGACCCAGTACTTC

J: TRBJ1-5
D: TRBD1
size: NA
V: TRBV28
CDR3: CASSFWDRGYLGQPQHF
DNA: TGTGCCAGCAGTTTTTGGGACAGGGGTTATCTGGGACAGCCCCAGCATTTT

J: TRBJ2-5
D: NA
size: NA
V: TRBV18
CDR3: CASSPLPRGTLGETQYF
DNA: TGTGCCAGCTCACCGCTTCCGAGGGGGACCCTAGGGGAGACCCAGTACTTC

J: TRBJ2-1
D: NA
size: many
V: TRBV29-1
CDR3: CSVEDQVYNEQFF
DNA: TGCAGCGTTGAAGATCAGGTGTACAATGAGCAGTTCTTC

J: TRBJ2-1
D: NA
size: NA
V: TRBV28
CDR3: CASSRGNLLPRVEQFF
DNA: TGTGCCAGCAGTCGGGGAAACCTCCTTCCGAGGGTTGAGCAGTTCTTC

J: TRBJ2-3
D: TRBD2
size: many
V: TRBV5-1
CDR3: CASSLTSGDHRTQYF
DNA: TGCGCCAGCAGCTTGACTAGCGGGGACCACAGGACGCAGTATTTT

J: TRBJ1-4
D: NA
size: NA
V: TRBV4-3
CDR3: CASSQRALNEKLFF
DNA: TGCGCCAGCAGCCAGAGGGCATTGAATGAAAAACTGTTTTTT

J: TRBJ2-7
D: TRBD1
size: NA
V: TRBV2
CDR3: CASSLQGDYEQYF
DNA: TGTGCCAGCAGTTTACAGGGGGACTACGAGCAGTACTTC

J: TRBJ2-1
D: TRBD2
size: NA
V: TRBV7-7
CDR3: CASSSVAGAYNEQFF
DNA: TGTGCTAGCAGCTCAGTAGCGGGAGCTTACAATGAGCAGTTCTTC

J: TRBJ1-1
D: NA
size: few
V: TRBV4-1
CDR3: CASSHWGRRRVNTEAFF
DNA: TGCGCCAGCAGCCACTGGGGCAGACGAAGGGTGAACACTGAAGCTTTCTTT

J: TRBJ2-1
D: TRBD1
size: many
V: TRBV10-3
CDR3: CAISSRDRDVNEQFF
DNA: TGTGCCATCAGCAGCCGGGACAGGGACGTCAATGAGCAGTTCTTC